Presented here are 6 T cell receptor beta chains from one specimen sequenced in a study of cytomegalovirus exposure and HLA in healthy donors. Researchers ran the PCR with 60 Vbeta and 13 Jbeta primers. TCRdb keeps only in-frame clones here, not all; method: immunoSEQ multiplex PCR. The sample contains over 90,000 clones, 76% of which appear only once. The sample taken for sequencing was PBMCs. The source of these receptors is a woman aged 60 to 75 in good health and CMV-seropositive.

The chain joins TRBV30 to TRBJ2-5; the D gene is possibly TRBD1 (6 bases). The closer fit of TRBJ2-7 to the DNA end suggests the J call may be wrong. The CDR3 runs 14 residues. Germline CDR1 GTSNPN, CDR2 SVGIG (reference sequence). CDR3 region: CAWRRGQFADEQYF. The CDR3 DNA is TGTGCCTGGAGACGAGGACAGTTCGCCGACGAGCAGTACTTC.

This clone was observed a handful of times. The chain couples TRBV6-1 to TRBJ2-4, with D possibly TRBD1 on 7 matching bases. The CDR3 totals 13 residues. V dropped 7 bases and J dropped 6 bases, with 13 bases sitting between them. Germline assignment: CDR1 MNHNS and CDR2 SASEGT. This CDR3 reads CASKGAGGNIQYF. CDR3 in DNA: TGTGCCAGCAAGGGGGCCGGGGGAAACATTCAGTACTTC.

This clone was counted only a few times. In DNA, the CDR3 is TGTGCCAGCAGCCGAACCGGGAGTGGCAATCAGCCCCAGCATTTT. Translating it yields CASSRTGSGNQPQHF. The chain is built from TRBV28 and TRBJ1-5; D ambiguous. The length of the CDR3 is 15 residues. V was shortened by 6 bases and J by 2 bases, with 14 bases between the two germline ends. Looked up from germline, CDR1 is MDHEN and CDR2 is SYDVKM.

The chain uses TRBV7-3 and TRBJ1-1, with D possibly matching TRBD1 (6 bases). There are 13 residues in the CDR3. Germline CDR1 SGHTA, CDR2 FQGTGA. The V end was cut by 3 bases, the J end by 4 bases, with 9 bases between. CDR3 sequence reads: CASSFQGLTEAFF. CDR3 sequence (DNA): TGTGCCAGCAGCTTTCAGGGGCTCACTGAAGCTTTCTTT. The full variable domain, completed using reference TRBV7-3 and TRBJ1-1, is GAGVSQTPSNKVTEKGKYVELRCDPISGHTALYWYRQSLGQGPEFLIYFQGTGAADDSGLPNDRFFAVRPEGSVSTLKIQRTERGDSAVYLCASSFQGLTEAFFGQGTRLTVV.

This sequence joins TRBV6-1 and TRBJ1-2; 12 positions match TRBD1. The CDR3 has 14 amino acids. The germline V gene has CDR1 MNHNS and CDR2 SASEGT. After removal of 5 bases from V and 7 bases from J, the junction contained 5 bases not matched to a gene. The CDR3 is CASSWDRGLGGYTF. The DNA for the CDR3 is TGTGCCAGCAGTTGGGACAGGGGGCTAGGTGGCTACACCTTC.

The chain recombines TRBV7-6 with TRBJ1-1, with D possibly being TRBD1 (5 bases). Germline V CDR1 and CDR2: SGHVS, FNYEAQ. The CDR3 sequence is 13 residues long. V shed 6 bases and J shed 5 bases, with 13 bases lying between them. In DNA form, the CDR3 reads TGTGCCAGCAGGCGGGACGGCGATACTGAAGCTTTCTTT. The encoded protein is CASRRDGDTEAFF. The variable domain in full, with the rest retrieved from reference TRBV7-6 and TRBJ1-1, is GAGVSQSPRYKVTKRGQDVALRCDPISGHVSLYWYRQALGQGPEFLTYFNYEAQQDKSGLPNDRFSAERPEGSISTLTIQRTEQRDSAMYRCASRRDGDTEAFFGQGTRLTVV.